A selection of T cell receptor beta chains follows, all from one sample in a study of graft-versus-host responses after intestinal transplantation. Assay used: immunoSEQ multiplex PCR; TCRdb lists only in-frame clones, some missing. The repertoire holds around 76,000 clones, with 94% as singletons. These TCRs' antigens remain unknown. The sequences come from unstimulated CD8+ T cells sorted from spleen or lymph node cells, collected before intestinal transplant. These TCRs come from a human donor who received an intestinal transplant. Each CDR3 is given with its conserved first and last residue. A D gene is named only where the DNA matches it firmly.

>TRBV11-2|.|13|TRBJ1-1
CASSLVQNTEAFF
TGTGCCAGCAGCTTAGTCCAGAACACTGAAGCTTTCTTT
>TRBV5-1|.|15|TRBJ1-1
CASSRRRQMNTEAFF
TGCGCCAGCAGCCGGCGACGGCAGATGAACACTGAAGCTTTCTTT
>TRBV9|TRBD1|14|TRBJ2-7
CASSVEGQGYEQYF
TGTGCCAGCAGCGTAGAGGGACAGGGCTACGAGCAGTACTTC
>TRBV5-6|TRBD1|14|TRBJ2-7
CASSLRNRGYEQYF
TGTGCCAGCAGCCTAAGGAACAGGGGATACGAGCAGTACTTC
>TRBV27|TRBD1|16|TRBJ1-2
CASSFLGQGELYGYTF
TGTGCCAGCAGTTTCCTAGGACAGGGGGAGCTCTATGGCTACACCTTC
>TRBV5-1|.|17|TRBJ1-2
CASSLALLDRANYGYTF
TGCGCCAGCAGCTTGGCCCTCCTGGACAGAGCTAACTATGGCTACACCTTC
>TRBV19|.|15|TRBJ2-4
CASTLGAGAKNIQYF
TGTGCCAGTACTCTGGGGGCAGGGGCCAAAAACATTCAGTACTTC
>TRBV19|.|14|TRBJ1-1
CASSIWGPNTEAFF
TGTGCCAGTAGTATCTGGGGACCGAACACTGAAGCTTTCTTT
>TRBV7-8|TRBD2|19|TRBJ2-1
CASSFPDGTSGRQDHEQFF
TGTGCCAGCAGCTTTCCAGACGGGACTAGCGGGAGGCAAGACCATGAGCAGTTCTTC
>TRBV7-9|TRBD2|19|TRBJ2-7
CASSPMTSGRASDTYEQYF
TGTGCCAGCAGCCCCATGACTAGCGGGAGGGCGTCGGACACCTACGAGCAGTACTTC
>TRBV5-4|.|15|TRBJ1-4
CASSTGRVVNEKLFF
TGTGCCAGCAGTACCGGGCGGGTTGTGAATGAAAAACTGTTTTTT
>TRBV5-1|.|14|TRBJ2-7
CASSLGQGRDEQYF
TGCGCCAGCAGCTTGGGTCAGGGAAGGGACGAGCAGTACTTC
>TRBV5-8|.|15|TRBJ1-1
CASRGLWGPNTEAFF
TGTGCCAGTAGGGGGTTATGGGGGCCGAACACTGAAGCTTTCTTT
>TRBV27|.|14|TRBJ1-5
CASSLNRDLQPQHF
TGTGCCAGCAGTCTCAACAGGGATCTTCAGCCCCAGCATTTT
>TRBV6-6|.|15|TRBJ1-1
CASSQQTVMNTEAFF
TGTGCCAGCAGTCAGCAGACAGTAATGAACACTGAAGCTTTCTTT
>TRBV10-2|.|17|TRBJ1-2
CASSESLAGATSYGYTF
TGCGCCAGCAGTGAGTCGCTGGCAGGGGCAACATCTTATGGCTACACCTTC
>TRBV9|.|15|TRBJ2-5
CASSVEGGTQETQYF
TGTGCCAGCAGCGTAGAGGGCGGGACTCAAGAGACCCAGTACTTC
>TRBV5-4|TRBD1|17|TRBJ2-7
CASSTDRGGIYDSEQYF
TGTGCCAGCAGCACGGACAGGGGGGGGATCTACGACTCCGAGCAGTACTTC
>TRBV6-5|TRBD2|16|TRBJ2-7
CASSYSRLAGYYEQYF
TGTGCCAGCAGTTACTCCCGACTAGCGGGTTACTACGAGCAGTACTTC